Sequencing of this TCR beta chain was carried out in a study of CD8 T cells in ankylosing spondylitis. The study's findings and limits: A CD8+ phenotype characterized the disease-linked clones, which were relatively rare in peripheral blood. Matched synovial fluid from ankylosing spondylitis patients was reported to be enriched for disease-linked clones. Some motif variants were previously reported in reactive arthritis synovial fluid and blood. The study identified a TCR beta motif of under ten highly homologous variants that appeared characteristic of ankylosing spondylitis blood.

V lost 1 base and J lost 1, with 5 bases in between. Germline CDR1 is SGHTA and CDR2 is FQGNSA. This CDR3 has 14 amino acids. TCRdb independently ran MiXCR on the 5' RACE reads; one entry per CDR3 protein. The table lists about 840,000 distinct CDR3 sequences, about 10% of them singletons, with approximately 0.51% in the top ten. The sample holds many counts of this clonotype. Its antigen is as yet unknown. The rearrangement joins TRBV7-2 to TRBJ1-3, with D tentatively TRBD1 (5 bases). The TCR sequence derives from a male donor with ankylosing spondylitis. The material sequenced was blood, either unsorted or a sorted T cell fraction (not recorded which). CDR3 loop: CASSLGGSGNTIYF. CDR3 in DNA: TGTGCCAGCAGCTTAGGGGGGTCTGGAAACACCATATATTTT.